This T cell receptor (beta chain) was sequenced during a study of post-analysis software for immune sequencing data. Overall study context: The study covered relapsing-remitting, secondary progressive and progressive-relapsing courses of multiple sclerosis.

General study points: A handful of TRBV segments were significantly more frequent in patients than in controls. TRBV5-6, TRBV5-1 and TRBV20-1 were among these segments.

Unique molecular identifiers featured in each of the TCR beta cDNA libraries. From the PCR reads, TCRdb called clonotypes with MiXCR, one entry per CDR3 protein. The sample carries hundreds of thousands of distinct CDR3 sequences, 55% to 60% recorded once. Germline V gives CDR1 SQVTM, CDR2 ANQGSEA. Trimming stripped 4 bases from V and 4 bases from J, with 13 bases between. The length of the CDR3 is 14 residues. As regards this clonotype: What it binds is not known.

Material for sequencing was blood. The clonotype comes from a girl aged 2-10 years with multiple sclerosis. This chain uses TRBV29-1 with TRBJ2-2; maybe TRBD2 (5 bases). This CDR3 reads CSVVRGGSTGELFF. The CDR3 nucleotides are TGCAGCGTTGTTCGGGGTGGTAGCACCGGGGAGCTGTTTTTT.